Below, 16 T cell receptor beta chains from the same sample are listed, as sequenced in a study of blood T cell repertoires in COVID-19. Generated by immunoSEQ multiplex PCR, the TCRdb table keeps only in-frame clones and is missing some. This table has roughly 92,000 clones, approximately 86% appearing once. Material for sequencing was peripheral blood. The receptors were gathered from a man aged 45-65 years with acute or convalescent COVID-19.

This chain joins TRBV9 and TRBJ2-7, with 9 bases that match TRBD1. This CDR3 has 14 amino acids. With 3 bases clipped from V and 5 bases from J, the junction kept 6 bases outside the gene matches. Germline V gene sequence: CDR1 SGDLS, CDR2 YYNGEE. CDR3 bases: TGTGCCAGCAGCGCCTCGGGACAGGGCCACGAGCAGTACTTC. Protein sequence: CASSASGQGHEQYF.

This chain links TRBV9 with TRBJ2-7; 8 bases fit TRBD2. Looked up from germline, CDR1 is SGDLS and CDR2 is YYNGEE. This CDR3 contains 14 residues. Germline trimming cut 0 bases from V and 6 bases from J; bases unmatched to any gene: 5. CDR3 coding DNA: TGTGCCAGCAGCGTAGACGGCGGGGGGCGCGAGCAGTACTTC. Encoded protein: CASSVDGGGREQYF.

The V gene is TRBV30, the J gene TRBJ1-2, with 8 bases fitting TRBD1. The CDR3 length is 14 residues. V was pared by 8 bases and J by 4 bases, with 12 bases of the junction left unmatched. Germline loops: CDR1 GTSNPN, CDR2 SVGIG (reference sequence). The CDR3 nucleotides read TGTGCCGAGTTGGCCAGGGGGCCCCTCTATGGCTACACCTTC. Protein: CAELARGPLYGYTF.

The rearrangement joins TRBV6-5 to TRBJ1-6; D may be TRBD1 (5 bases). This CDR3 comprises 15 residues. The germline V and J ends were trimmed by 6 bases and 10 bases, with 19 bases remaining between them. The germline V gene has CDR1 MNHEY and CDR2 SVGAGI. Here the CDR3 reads CASRRTQGKASPLHF. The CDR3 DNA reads TGTGCCAGCAGGAGAACTCAGGGAAAGGCGTCACCCCTCCACTTT.

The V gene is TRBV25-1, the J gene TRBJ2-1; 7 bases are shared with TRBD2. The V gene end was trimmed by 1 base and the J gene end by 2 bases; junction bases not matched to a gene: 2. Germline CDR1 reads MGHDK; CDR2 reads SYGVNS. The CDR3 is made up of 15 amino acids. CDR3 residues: CASSELTSAYNEQFF. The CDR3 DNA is TGTGCCAGCAGTGAATTAACTAGCGCCTACAATGAGCAGTTCTTC.

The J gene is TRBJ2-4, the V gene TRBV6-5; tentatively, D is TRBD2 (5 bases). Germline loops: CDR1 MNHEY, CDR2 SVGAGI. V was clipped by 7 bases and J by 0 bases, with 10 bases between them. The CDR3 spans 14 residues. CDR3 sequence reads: CASIARGAKNIQYF. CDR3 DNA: TGTGCCAGCATAGCTCGGGGAGCCAAAAACATTCAGTACTTC.

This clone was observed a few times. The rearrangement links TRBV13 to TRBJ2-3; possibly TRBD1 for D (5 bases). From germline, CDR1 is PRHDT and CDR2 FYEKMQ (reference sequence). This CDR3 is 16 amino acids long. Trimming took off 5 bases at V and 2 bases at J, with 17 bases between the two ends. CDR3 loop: CASSTYRNTNTDTQYF. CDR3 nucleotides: TGTGCCAGCAGCACCTACAGGAATACTAACACAGATACGCAGTATTTT.

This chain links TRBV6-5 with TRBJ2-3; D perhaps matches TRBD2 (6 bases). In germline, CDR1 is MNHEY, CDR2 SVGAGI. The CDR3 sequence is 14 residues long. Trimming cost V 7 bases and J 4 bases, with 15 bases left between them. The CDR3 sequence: CASTPRERADTQYF. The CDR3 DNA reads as TGTGCCAGCACCCCACGCGAGCGGGCAGATACGCAGTATTTT.

The CDR3 nucleotides read TGTGCCAGCAGTGGGGATGGGAGGGGCACCGGGGAGCTGTTTTTT. This sequence encodes CASSGDGRGTGELFF. The chain links TRBV2 to TRBJ2-2; 7 bases map to TRBD2. The V segment lost 4 bases and the J segment 4 bases; nucleotides outside the gene matches: 6. CDR1 and CDR2 from the germline V gene are SNHLY and FYNNEI. The CDR3 contains 15 residues.

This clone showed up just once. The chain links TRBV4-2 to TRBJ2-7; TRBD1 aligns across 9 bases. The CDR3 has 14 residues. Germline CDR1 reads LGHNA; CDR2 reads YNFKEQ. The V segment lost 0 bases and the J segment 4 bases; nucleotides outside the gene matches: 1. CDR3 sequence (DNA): TGTGCCAGCAGCCAAGATGGGACAGGGTACGAGCAGTACTTC. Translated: CASSQDGTGYEQYF.

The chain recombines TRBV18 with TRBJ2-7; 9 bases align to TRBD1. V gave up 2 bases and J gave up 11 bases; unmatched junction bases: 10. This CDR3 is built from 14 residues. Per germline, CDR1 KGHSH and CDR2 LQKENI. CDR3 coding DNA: TGTGCCAGCTCACCATCGGGACAGGGTACCAGGGAGTACTTC. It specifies CASSPSGQGTREYF.

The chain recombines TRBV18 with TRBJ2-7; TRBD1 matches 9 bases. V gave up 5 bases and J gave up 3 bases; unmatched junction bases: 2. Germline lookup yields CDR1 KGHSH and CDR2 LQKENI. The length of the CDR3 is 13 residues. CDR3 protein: CASSADRGYEQYF. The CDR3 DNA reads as TGTGCCAGCTCAGCGGACAGGGGCTACGAGCAGTACTTC.

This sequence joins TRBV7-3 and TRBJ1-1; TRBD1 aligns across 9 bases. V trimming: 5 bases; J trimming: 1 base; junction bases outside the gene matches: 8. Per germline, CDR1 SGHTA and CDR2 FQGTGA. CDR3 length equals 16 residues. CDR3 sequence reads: CASSPWDRDSNTEAFF. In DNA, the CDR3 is TGTGCCAGCAGCCCGTGGGACAGGGACTCGAACACTGAAGCTTTCTTT.

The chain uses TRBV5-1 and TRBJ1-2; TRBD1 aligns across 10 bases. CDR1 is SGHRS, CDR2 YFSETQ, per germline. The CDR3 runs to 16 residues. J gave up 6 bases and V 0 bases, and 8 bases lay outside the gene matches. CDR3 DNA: TGCGCCAGCAGCTTGGGGGCGACAGGGGGCCCTCATGGCTACACCTTC. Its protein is CASSLGATGGPHGYTF.

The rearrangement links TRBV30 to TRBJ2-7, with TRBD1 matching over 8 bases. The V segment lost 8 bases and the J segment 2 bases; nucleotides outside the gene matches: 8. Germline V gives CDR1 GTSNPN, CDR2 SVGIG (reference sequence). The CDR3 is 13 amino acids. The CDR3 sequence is CARRDRNTYEQYF. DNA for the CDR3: TGTGCCCGAAGGGACAGGAATACCTACGAGCAGTACTTC.

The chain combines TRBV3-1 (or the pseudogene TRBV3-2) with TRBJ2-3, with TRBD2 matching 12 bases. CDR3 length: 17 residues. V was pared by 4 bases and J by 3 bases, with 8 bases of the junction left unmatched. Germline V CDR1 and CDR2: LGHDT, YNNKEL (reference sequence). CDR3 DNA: TGTGCCAGCAGCCGCCCGACTAGCGGGAGTATTACAGATACGCAGTATTTT. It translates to CASSRPTSGSITDTQYF.